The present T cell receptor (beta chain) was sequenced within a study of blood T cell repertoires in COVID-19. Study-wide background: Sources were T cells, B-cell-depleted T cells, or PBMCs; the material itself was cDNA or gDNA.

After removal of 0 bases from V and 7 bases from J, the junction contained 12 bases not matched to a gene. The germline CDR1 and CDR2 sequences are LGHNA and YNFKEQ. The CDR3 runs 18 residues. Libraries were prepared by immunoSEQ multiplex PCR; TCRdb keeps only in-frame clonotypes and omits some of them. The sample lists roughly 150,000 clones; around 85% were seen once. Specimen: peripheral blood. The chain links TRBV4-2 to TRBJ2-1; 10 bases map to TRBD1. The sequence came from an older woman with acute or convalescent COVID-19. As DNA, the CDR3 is TGTGCCAGCAGCCAAGAGTCGATGGGACAGGGGTCACGTAATGAGCAGTTCTTC. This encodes CASSQESMGQGSRNEQFF.